This is a list of T cell receptor beta chains from one sample in a study of blood T cell repertoires in COVID-19. TCRdb's copy holds only in-frame clones and misses some; the assay was immunoSEQ multiplex PCR. The profile shows fewer than 300,000 clones, 84% of them singletons. The sequenced sample consisted of peripheral blood. These receptors were collected from a person aged 65 to 79 with COVID-19, enrolled during active disease. Each CDR3 is given with its conserved first and last residue. Each record gives: J gene, V gene, D gene, clone size, CDR3 protein, CDR3 DNA. D genes are given only for firm matches. Clone size is stated in some rows and not others, as once, few, many or a class when expanded.

TRBJ1-1 TRBV4-1 - - CASSQVSRNTEAFF TGCGCCAGCAGCCAAGTTTCCCGTAACACTGAAGCTTTCTTT
TRBJ2-3 TRBV9 TRBD2 - CASSPFGAGGPTDTQYF TGTGCCAGCAGCCCTTTCGGGGCGGGGGGTCCCACAGATACGCAGTATTTT
TRBJ1-2 TRBV28 - once CASSPPEVLGYTF TGTGCCAGCAGTCCCCCCGAGGTGCTTGGCTACACCTTC
TRBJ2-7 TRBV6-2/TRBV6-3 TRBD1 few CASSSETGDYEQYF TGTGCCAGCAGTTCGGAGACAGGGGACTACGAGCAGTACTTC
TRBJ2-2 TRBV6-2/TRBV6-3 TRBD1 - CASSRTGGTGELFF TGTGCCAGCAGCCGCACAGGGGGGACCGGGGAGCTGTTTTTT
TRBJ2-3 TRBV7-2 - - CASSVSDTQYF TGTGCCAGCAGCGTCTCAGATACGCAGTATTTT
TRBJ2-2 TRBV4-1 - - CASSQVGHITGELFF TGCGCCAGCAGCCAAGTGGGACACATCACCGGGGAGCTGTTTTTT
TRBJ2-6 TRBV4-3 TRBD1 - CASSQDLTRGKGANVLTF TGCGCCAGCAGCCAAGATCTCACCAGGGGGAAGGGGGCCAACGTCCTGACTTTC
TRBJ2-3 TRBV5-4 - - CASSLVLALAGQYF TGTGCCAGCAGCTTGGTTCTAGCCTTAGCTGGGCAGTATTTT
TRBJ1-2 TRBV28 - - CASRQDYGYTF TGTGCCAGCAGACAGGACTATGGCTACACCTTC
TRBJ1-5 TRBV6-5 - - CASSMEMGQPQHF TGTGCCAGCAGTATGGAGATGGGTCAGCCCCAGCATTTT
TRBJ2-3 TRBV3-1/TRBV3-2 - - CASSPASLGTDTQYF TGTGCCAGCAGCCCGGCTAGTCTTGGCACAGATACGCAGTATTTT
TRBJ2-5 TRBV18 - - CASSLEGQGDGETQYF TGTGCCAGCTCATTGGAGGGGCAGGGGGACGGAGAGACCCAGTACTTC
TRBJ2-2 TRBV4-2 - few CASSQEKTGELFF TGTGCCAGCAGCCAGGAGAAGACCGGGGAGCTGTTTTTT
TRBJ2-6 TRBV27 - - CASHLGGEANVLTF TGTGCCAGTCACTTAGGAGGGGAGGCCAACGTCCTGACTTTC
TRBJ2-1 TRBV7-9 TRBD2 - CASSLGRGGSSYNEQFF TGTGCCAGCAGCTTAGGGAGGGGCGGGAGCTCCTACAATGAGCAGTTCTTC
TRBJ1-1 TRBV4-3 - - CASSQEDPGQKNTEAFF TGCGCCAGCAGCCAAGAAGATCCCGGACAGAAGAACACTGAAGCTTTCTTT
TRBJ2-3 TRBV19 - - CASSITGRAWGADTQYF TGTGCCAGTAGTATTACGGGCCGGGCCTGGGGGGCAGATACGCAGTATTTT
TRBJ2-2 TRBV18 - - CASSGQAPFETMNTGELFF TGTGCCAGCTCAGGGCAGGCCCCATTTGAAACCATGAACACCGGGGAGCTGTTTTTT
TRBJ1-6 TRBV19 - - CASSSQDSYNSPLHF TGTGCCAGTAGTTCCCAGGACAGCTATAATTCACCCCTCCACTTT
TRBJ1-3 TRBV4-2 TRBD1 - CASSQESGGPISGNTIYF TGTGCCAGCAGCCAAGAATCAGGGGGGCCGATTTCTGGAAACACCATATATTTT
TRBJ2-6 TRBV6-6 - - CASSFRRGSGANVLTF TGTGCCAGCAGTTTTCGAAGGGGTTCTGGGGCCAACGTCCTGACTTTC
TRBJ1-6 TRBV19 - - CASSNQATYNSPLHF TGTGCCAGTAGTAACCAGGCAACCTATAATTCACCCCTCCACTTT
TRBJ2-7 TRBV30 - - CAWSAARLAGEQYF TGTGCCTGGAGTGCCGCGCGTCTCGCGGGCGAGCAGTACTTC
TRBJ2-7 TRBV28 TRBD2 - CASSSLAGGSYEQYF TGTGCCAGCAGCTCACTAGCGGGGGGCTCCTACGAGCAGTACTTC
TRBJ2-2 TRBV4-2 TRBD2 - CASSQAGLAGGWGTGELFF TGTGCCAGCAGCCAAGCGGGACTAGCGGGAGGATGGGGCACCGGGGAGCTGTTTTTT
TRBJ1-1 TRBV28 - once CASIESINTEAFF TGTGCCAGCATTGAGAGCATTAACACTGAAGCTTTCTTT
TRBJ1-2 TRBV6-2/TRBV6-3 TRBD1 - CASSYAGQSNYGYTF TGTGCCAGCAGTTACGCGGGACAGAGTAACTATGGCTACACCTTC
TRBJ1-3 TRBV7-9 TRBD1 - CASSLTPGQGGNTIYF TGTGCCAGCAGCCTCACCCCGGGACAGGGCGGAAACACCATATATTTT
TRBJ2-7 TRBV4-3 TRBD2 - CASSQDATSGGGAYEQYF TGCGCCAGCAGCCAAGACGCGACTAGCGGGGGGGGAGCCTACGAGCAGTACTTC
TRBJ2-3 TRBV7-2 TRBD2 - CASRTPTSGGSQYF TGTGCCAGCAGAACCCCGACTAGCGGGGGATCGCAGTATTTT
TRBJ2-3 TRBV11-2 TRBD2 - CASSLAGSGADTQYF TGTGCCAGCAGCTTAGCGGGTAGCGGGGCAGATACGCAGTATTTT
TRBJ2-5 TRBV30 - - CAWKRGGGETQYF TGTGCCTGGAAACGGGGTGGGGGGGAGACCCAGTACTTC
TRBJ2-3 TRBV7-2 TRBD2 - CASSSGLITDTQYF TGTGCCAGCAGCTCGGGACTAATCACAGATACGCAGTATTTT
TRBJ1-6 TRBV19 - - CASSILQTSPLHF TGTGCCAGTAGTATTTTACAGACTTCACCCCTCCACTTT
TRBJ2-3 TRBV5-1 - - CASRPGVYTSTDTQYF TGCGCCAGCAGGCCGGGAGTTTATACTAGCACAGATACGCAGTATTTT
TRBJ1-2 TRBV6-5 - - CASNQGPPLYGYTF TGTGCCAGCAATCAGGGGCCCCCCTTATATGGCTACACCTTC
TRBJ2-2 TRBV14 TRBD2 - CASSQGLAGLQRELFF TGTGCCAGCAGCCAAGGCCTAGCGGGGCTCCAAAGGGAGCTGTTTTTT
TRBJ2-1 TRBV2 TRBD2 - CASLAGAGRRSYNEQFF TGTGCCAGCTTAGCGGGGGCGGGCCGGAGGTCCTACAATGAGCAGTTCTTC
TRBJ1-1 TRBV15 - - CATSSGAHTEAFF TGTGCCACCAGCAGCGGAGCTCACACTGAAGCTTTCTTT
TRBJ2-3 TRBV7-2 - - CASSGGTDTQYF TGTGCCAGCTCGGGGGGCACAGATACGCAGTATTTT
TRBJ1-2 TRBV27 - - CASSKNRENYGYTF TGTGCCAGCAGTAAGAACAGGGAAAACTATGGCTACACCTTC
TRBJ1-6 TRBV6-4 - - CASSDSPFKPLHF TGTGCCAGCAGTGACTCCCCCTTTAAGCCTCTCCACTTT
TRBJ2-3 TRBV5-6 - - CASSLALGGTQYF TGTGCCAGCAGCTTGGCGTTAGGGGGAACGCAGTATTTT
TRBJ1-5 TRBV19 TRBD1 - CASSIDRTGFYSNQPQHF TGTGCCAGTAGTATAGATCGGACAGGCTTTTATAGCAATCAGCCCCAGCATTTT
TRBJ2-5 TRBV6-1 TRBD1 - CASSEAQGALETQYF TGTGCCAGCAGTGAAGCACAGGGGGCGTTGGAGACCCAGTACTTC
TRBJ1-1 TRBV7-8 - few CASSLGTANTEAFF TGTGCCAGCAGCTTAGGGACAGCCAACACTGAAGCTTTCTTT
TRBJ1-4 TRBV27 - - CASSFPGEKLFF TGTGCCAGCAGTTTCCCAGGGGAAAAACTGTTTTTT